One and the same sample provided the 26 T cell receptor beta chains below, sequenced in a study of T cell repertoires in aging, cancer and after chemotherapy. TRB rearrangements spanning V, D and J were amplified using mixed TRB-A/B primers. TCRdb ran MiXCR on the multiplex PCR reads and lists one entry per CDR3 protein. The repertoire holds some 1,200 distinct CDR3 sequences, with roughly 29% as singletons. TCR beta rearrangements were amplified from peripheral blood genomic DNA. Material for sequencing was blood. The receptors were sampled from a human donor with a blood cancer.

This clonotype is termed medium-sized. The J gene is TRBJ2-2, the V gene TRBV30; TRBD2 might be the D (6 bases). V was pared by 2 bases and J by 5 bases, with 12 bases between. This CDR3 region has 14 residues. Germline loops: CDR1 GTSNPN, CDR2 SVGIG (reference sequence). The CDR3 is CAWSFRGRTGELFF. The CDR3 coding sequence is TGTGCCTGGAGTTTCCGGGGGAGAACCGGGGAGCTGTTTTTT.

This clonotype was observed a handful of times. This sequence joins TRBV20-1 and TRBJ1-6, with TRBD1 matching over 9 bases. This CDR3 contains 15 residues. Trimming cost V 4 bases and J 9 bases; bases outside gene matches: 10. Germline V gene sequence: CDR1 DFQATT, CDR2 SNEGSKA (reference sequence). CDR3 sequence: CSATPGQGLSSPLHF. For the CDR3, the DNA is TGCAGTGCTACCCCTGGACAGGGGCTGAGTTCACCCCTCCACTTT.

Sample share makes this clonotype medium-sized. The chain uses TRBV11-1 and TRBJ2-3; 11 bases agree with TRBD2. This CDR3 comprises 16 residues. Germline lookup yields CDR1 SGHAT and CDR2 FQDESV (reference sequence). V gave up 2 bases and J gave up 0 bases; unmatched junction bases: 1. CDR3 region: CASSLRLAGSTDTQYF. The DNA for the CDR3 is TGTGCCAGCAGCTTAAGACTAGCGGGAAGCACAGATACGCAGTATTTT. The complete variable domain, with remaining parts taken from reference TRBV11-1 and TRBJ2-3, reads EAEVAQSPRYKITEKSQAVAFWCDPISGHATLYWYRQILGQGPELLVQFQDESVVDDSQLPKDRFSAERLKGVDSTLKIQPAELGDSAMYLCASSLRLAGSTDTQYFGPGTRLTVL.

This clonotype has a handful of counts. This chain uses TRBV12-3 or TRBV12-4 with TRBJ1-3, with a tentative D call TRBD1 (5 bases). Trimming stripped 5 bases from V and 2 bases from J, with 10 bases between. The CDR3 runs 14 residues. The CDR3 coding sequence is TGTGCCAGCAGTGCGGGGGGTACTGGAAACACCATATATTTT. This encodes CASSAGGTGNTIYF.

This clonotype has only a few counts. This chain uses TRBV10-3 with TRBJ2-7, with 7 bases fitting TRBD1. Germline assignment: CDR1 ENHRY and CDR2 SYGVKD. This CDR3 is 14 amino acids long. Germline trimming cut 5 bases from V and 2 bases from J; bases unmatched to any gene: 6. This chain's CDR3 is CAISTRQGTYEQYF. Here the CDR3 DNA reads TGTGCCATCAGTACCAGACAGGGTACCTACGAGCAGTACTTC.

CDR3 loop: CSAPSGRDYNEQFF. The CDR3 region has the DNA TGCAGTGCACCAAGCGGGAGGGATTACAATGAGCAGTTCTTC. V and J are TRBV20-1 and TRBJ2-1, with 10 bases identical to TRBD2. The ends lost 6 bases at V and 4 bases at J; junction bases unmatched: 6. Germline CDR1 is DFQATT and CDR2 is SNEGSKA (reference sequence). The CDR3 loop spans 14 amino acids.

Regarding this clonotype: A read error may explain this, as a much larger clone is one base away. The chain employs TRBV29-1 and TRBJ2-3, with D unresolved. Germline V gene sequence: CDR1 SQVTM, CDR2 ANQGSEA. CDR3 length: 10 residues. The CDR3 coding sequence is TGCAGCGTTACCGCAGATACGAAGTATTTT. This translates into CSVTADTKYF.

The V gene is TRBV20-1, the J gene TRBJ2-7; 8 bases are shared with TRBD2. The CDR3 runs to 12 residues. V was pared by 5 bases and J by 7 bases, with 7 bases of the junction left unmatched. Germline V CDR1 and CDR2: DFQATT, SNEGSKA (reference sequence). CDR3: CSAPTSGPEQYF. The CDR3 nucleotides read TGCAGTGCTCCTACTAGCGGCCCAGAGCAGTACTTC.

Of note for this clonotype: Its ends do not fully match the called genes, so a read error is possible. The rearrangement uses TRBV20-1 and TRBJ2-5, with D perhaps assigned TRBD1 or TRBD2 (6 bases each). Germline CDR1 reads DFQATT; CDR2 reads SNEGSKA (reference sequence). The CDR3 is 16 residues long. The CDR3 sequence: CSARGGPEGVQETQYF. The DNA of the CDR3 is TGCAGTGCCAGAGGAGGGCCCGAGGGGGTTCAAGAGACCCAGTACTTC.

V usage is TRBV6-4 and J usage is TRBJ2-3, with 8 bases matching TRBD1. This CDR3 is built from 15 residues. The ends lost 2 bases at V and 2 bases at J; junction bases unmatched: 3. Germline assignment: CDR1 MRHNA and CDR2 SNTAGT. The CDR3 DNA sequence: TGTGCCAGCAGTGACGGCCAGGGGGCCACAGATACGCAGTATTTT. It codes for CASSDGQGATDTQYF.

This clonotype was seen only a few times. The rearrangement links TRBV24-1 to TRBJ2-2; 7 positions agree with TRBD2. Germline loops: CDR1 KGHDR, CDR2 SFDVKD. CDR3 size: 15 residues. The junction had 5 bases not matched to a gene; V was cut back by 4 bases and J by 4 bases. The CDR3 nucleotides read TGTGCCACCAGTGAAAGGACTAGTCGCACCGGGGAGCTGTTTTTT. Translating gives CATSERTSRTGELFF.

By frequency in the sample, this clonotype is medium-sized. The chain links TRBV6-5 to TRBJ1-2, with unresolved D. Germline CDR1 is MNHEY and CDR2 is SVGAGI. V lost 6 bases and J lost 0, with 14 bases in between. The CDR3 has 15 amino acids. The chain's CDR3 is CASSLGFPTNYGYTF. CDR3 bases: TGTGCCAGCAGCCTGGGTTTCCCTACTAACTATGGCTACACCTTC.

This clonotype was seen a few times. The chain links TRBV7-6 to TRBJ2-7, with TRBD2 matching 7 bases. From germline, CDR1 is SGHVS and CDR2 FNYEAQ. CDR3 length: 15 residues. V shed 2 bases and J 4 bases; nucleotides not matched to a gene: 8. In nucleotides, the CDR3 is TGTGCCAGCAGCTTAAGGGCGGGAGAGGGGTACGAGCAGTACTTC. It is translated as CASSLRAGEGYEQYF.

The CDR3 nucleotides read TGTGCCAGCAGTTTAAAGCTCTCCTACGAGCAGTACTTC. Translated: CASSLKLSYEQYF. The chain has TRBV12-3 or TRBV12-4 and TRBJ2-7, with D unclear. Between the trimmed V and J ends, which lost 2 bases and 0 bases, there was a span of 5 bases. The length of the CDR3 is 13 residues.

The chain carries TRBV6-4 and TRBJ2-3; unclear D gene. CDR3 length: 13 residues. V dropped 5 bases and J dropped 0 bases, with 6 bases sitting between them. Per germline, CDR1 MRHNA and CDR2 SNTAGT. Here the CDR3 reads CASSPGSTDTQYF. The CDR3 nucleotides read TGTGCCAGCAGTCCGGGTAGCACAGATACGCAGTATTTT.

The CDR3 loop is CASSPQEGARYEQYF. In nucleotides, the CDR3 is TGCGCCAGCAGCCCACAAGAGGGGGCTCGATACGAGCAGTACTTC. J is TRBJ2-7 and V is TRBV4-3, with 7 bases lining up with TRBD1. The germline V gene encodes CDR1 LGHNA and CDR2 YSLEER. This CDR3 is 15 amino acids long. V shed 4 bases and J 4 bases; nucleotides not matched to a gene: 10.

The J gene is TRBJ1-5, the V gene TRBV6-2 or TRBV6-3; D is unclear. Trimming pared 5 bases from V and 6 bases from J, leaving 17 bases between. Per germline, CDR1 MNHEY and CDR2 SVGEGT. This CDR3 contains 15 residues. CDR3 nucleotides: TGTGCCAGCAGTGGCCAGAACGGTTTCGGTCAGCCCCAGCATTTT. Protein product: CASSGQNGFGQPQHF.

Sample share makes this clonotype medium-sized (0.01 to 0.1%). This chain links TRBV30 with TRBJ1-5; 7 bases match TRBD1. Germline V lookup: CDR1 GTSNPN, CDR2 SVGIG (reference sequence). This CDR3 has 13 residues. V was pared by 2 bases and J by 7 bases, with 5 bases of the junction left unmatched. DNA of the CDR3: TGTGCCTGGAGTTCCGGACAGGCACAGCCCCAGCATTTT. Translation: CAWSSGQAQPQHF.

This clonotype was found a few times. This chain connects TRBV30 to TRBJ2-7, with 13 bases identical to TRBD2. The CDR3 is 14 amino acids. Looked up from germline, CDR1 is GTSNPN and CDR2 is SVGIG (reference sequence). With 2 bases clipped from V and 6 bases from J, the junction kept 4 bases outside the gene matches. The CDR3 reads CAWSLRTSGSEQYF. The CDR3 bases are TGTGCCTGGAGTTTACGGACTAGCGGGAGCGAGCAGTACTTC. The full variable domain, rest sourced from reference TRBV30 and TRBJ2-7, is SQTIHQWPATLVQPVGSPLSLECTVEGTSNPNLYWYRQAAGRGLQLLFYSVGIGQISSEVPQNLSASRPQDRQFILSSKKLLLSDSGFYLCAWSLRTSGSEQYFGPGTRLTVT.

The chain combines TRBV18 with TRBJ2-1, with 10 positions matching TRBD2. Germline trimming cut 0 bases from V and 10 bases from J; bases unmatched to any gene: 0. Germline V gives CDR1 KGHSH, CDR2 LQKENI. CDR3 length equals 13 residues. Written as DNA, the CDR3 is TGTGCCAGCTCACCACCGGGACTAGCGGAGCAGTTCTTC. As protein: CASSPPGLAEQFF.

For this clonotype: A much larger clone differs by one base, so this may be a read error. The chain employs TRBV11-1 and TRBJ2-7, with 8 bases identical to TRBD2. CDR1 is SGHAT and CDR2 is FQDESV in the germline V gene (reference sequence). This CDR3 has 16 amino acids. The CDR3 nucleotides are TGTGCCAGCAGCTCCCCCAGGACTAGCCTGACCTACGAGCTGTACTTC. Protein: CASSSPRTSLTYELYF. The full variable domain, in which reference TRBV11-1 and TRBJ2-7 provide the parts outside the CDR3, is EAEVAQSPRYKITEKSQAVAFWCDPISGHATLYWYRQILGQGPELLVQFQDESVVDDSQLPKDRFSAERLKGVDSTLKIQPAELGDSAMYLCASSSPRTSLTYELYFGPGTRLTVT.

This clonotype came up a few times. The gene calls are TRBV27 and TRBJ2-3; 12 bases line up with TRBD2. The CDR3 contains 16 residues. Germline assignment: CDR1 MNHEY and CDR2 SMNVEV (reference sequence). Trimming cost V 4 bases and J 6 bases; bases outside gene matches: 8. The CDR3 region is CASSSLLAGGPDTQYF. The CDR3 DNA follows: TGTGCCAGCAGTTCACTACTAGCGGGAGGCCCCGATACGCAGTATTTT.

This clonotype appeared once. The chain is built from TRBV28 and TRBJ2-3; no clear D gene. Gene TRBJ2-5 matches the end of the DNA better, so the J call may be wrong. This CDR3 is 12 amino acids long. Germline loops: CDR1 MDHEN, CDR2 SYDVKM. The CDR3 DNA reads TGTGCCAGCAGTCCTCGAGCGGAGACCCAGTACTTC. This codes for CASSPRAETQYF.

By sample share, this clonotype is medium-sized. This chain uses TRBV18 with TRBJ2-3; a possible D gene is TRBD2 (6 bases). Between the trimmed V and J ends, which lost 0 bases and 8 bases, there was a span of 18 bases. There are 16 residues in the CDR3. Germline values: CDR1 KGHSH, CDR2 LQKENI. The chain's CDR3 is CASSPPTGRGVGTQYF. The DNA for the CDR3 is TGTGCCAGCTCACCACCGACGGGGCGGGGCGTAGGTACGCAGTATTTT.

This clonotype is classed as medium-sized (0.01 to 0.1%). The rearrangement uses TRBV19 and TRBJ2-3; TRBD2 aligns across 13 bases. CDR3 length: 22 residues. Germline trimming cut 3 bases from V and 2 bases from J; bases unmatched to any gene: 20. Germline CDR1 reads LNHDA; CDR2 reads SQIVND (reference sequence). The CDR3 DNA reads as TGTGCCAGTAGTATGGGCCTCGGACTAGCGGGAGACTTGAACGGAGACACAGATACGCAGTATTTT. This gives the protein CASSMGLGLAGDLNGDTDTQYF.

The chain couples TRBV20-1 to TRBJ2-3; 13 nucleotides align to TRBD2. Germline V gives CDR1 DFQATT, CDR2 SNEGSKA (reference sequence). This CDR3 has 16 amino acids. After removal of 0 bases from V and 2 bases from J, the junction contained 2 bases not matched to a gene. The CDR3 loop reads CSARETSGRSTDTQYF. The DNA for the CDR3 is TGCAGTGCTAGAGAGACTAGCGGGAGGTCCACAGATACGCAGTATTTT.